Listed below are T cell receptor beta chains from one sample, sequenced in a study of Ad26.COV2.S vaccination and SARS-CoV-2 variants. Assay used: immunoSEQ multiplex PCR; TCRdb lists only in-frame clones, some missing. The table shows some 460,000 clones, with 89% occurring only once. The specimen comprised peripheral blood, sampled in a trial of Ad26.COV2.S vaccine versus placebo. Source of these receptors: a person aged 18-60 years who received the Ad26.COV2.S COVID-19 vaccine or a placebo. Both conserved end residues are trimmed from each CDR3. Fields, in order: J gene, V gene, CDR3 protein.

TRBJ2-7 | TRBV7-2 | ASSPNFGEQY
TRBJ1-5 | TRBV19 | ASSIIGGGYQPQH
TRBJ1-5 | TRBV30 | AWSVQGNQPQH
TRBJ2-6 | TRBV2 | ASSSRTGANVLT
TRBJ2-5 | TRBV24-1 | ATSDLRTETQY
TRBJ1-1 | TRBV7-9 | ASSSQGAGAF
TRBJ1-2 | TRBV2 | ASSDARPYYGYT
TRBJ1-2 | TRBV6-6 | ASSYKALYGYT
TRBJ2-5 | TRBV5-1 | ASGLTGFPGETQY
TRBJ1-2 | TRBV27 | ASSPRTGEGYT
TRBJ2-7 | TRBV5-4 | ASSPGAFGGIGSYEQY
TRBJ2-5 | TRBV3-1/TRBV3-2 | ASSQGDGTGKETQY
TRBJ1-6 | TRBV11-1 | ASSFSRESPLH
TRBJ2-1 | TRBV5-4 | ASSLNYEQF
TRBJ1-3 | TRBV10-3 | AISATGASGNTIY
TRBJ2-5 | TRBV30 | AWSRQVQETQY
TRBJ2-2 | TRBV10-3 | AINRLGAGATGELF
TRBJ2-1 | TRBV6-2/TRBV6-3 | ASSYRERGTIWQNEQF
TRBJ2-3 | TRBV20-1 | SAGTSDTQY
TRBJ2-1 | TRBV6-6 | ASSGGGNYNEQF
TRBJ1-6 | TRBV30 | AWRRESLRNSPLH
TRBJ2-7 | TRBV20-1 | SAGQAYEQY
TRBJ1-3 | TRBV7-7 | ASSESPAGNTIY
TRBJ2-1 | TRBV6-4 | ASSDYENNEQF
TRBJ2-7 | TRBV15 | ATSRDSGRSVYEQY
TRBJ1-3 | TRBV6-5 | ASSYLQGGNTIY
TRBJ1-5 | TRBV19 | ASRPDRGGNQPQH
TRBJ1-6 | TRBV7-2 | ASSEDRGNSPLH
TRBJ2-2 | TRBV9 | ASSAGQGSNTGELF
TRBJ2-2 | TRBV7-8 | ASSFKGTGELF
TRBJ2-1 | TRBV11-2 | ASSLGSSGNSLEQF
TRBJ1-5 | TRBV4-1 | ASSQASNQPQH
TRBJ2-1 | TRBV5-1 | ASSLDLGQVSSGQF
TRBJ2-7 | TRBV15 | ATSVTGVSYEQY
TRBJ1-5 | TRBV7-6 | ASSLAISGQPQH
TRBJ2-7 | TRBV9 | ASSGDLRGEQY
TRBJ1-2 | TRBV18 | ASSPRGDGYT
TRBJ1-5 | TRBV19 | ASNKGTLRAGNQPQH
TRBJ2-5 | TRBV24-1 | ATSDASPETQY
TRBJ2-5 | TRBV7-7 | ASSLYQGRNETQY
TRBJ2-1 | TRBV19 | ASRISGRDEQF
TRBJ2-3 | TRBV2 | ASAPGLAGGPEGTDTQY
TRBJ1-5 | TRBV30 | ALTGGDILTENQPQH
TRBJ1-6 | TRBV6-4 | ASSEGLNSPLH
TRBJ2-3 | TRBV27 | ASSLSGDTQY
TRBJ2-7 | TRBV10-3 | AISGGGGYYEQY
TRBJ1-2 | TRBV10-3 | AIGAGQGRLNYGYT
TRBJ1-5 | TRBV30 | AWSDHTTRGRGPQH
TRBJ2-3 | TRBV19 | ASSIGGGRSDTQY
TRBJ1-2 | TRBV20-1 | SASRSGGRGYT
TRBJ1-5 | TRBV19 | ASTVSDRSNQPQH
TRBJ2-3 | TRBV6-5 | ASSLKWGTDTQY
TRBJ2-5 | TRBV5-1 | ASSFTSGGETQY
TRBJ1-1 | TRBV7-8 | ASSSPGRTEAF
TRBJ1-6 | TRBV3-1/TRBV3-2 | ASSQGPTTLH
TRBJ2-7 | TRBV19 | ASSSPLGAPTYEQY
TRBJ2-7 | TRBV2 | ATEEGRGRVFDEQY
TRBJ1-2 | TRBV19 | ASKLDGSVGGYT
TRBJ1-1 | TRBV6-2/TRBV6-3 | ASSWNVAGGRAEAF